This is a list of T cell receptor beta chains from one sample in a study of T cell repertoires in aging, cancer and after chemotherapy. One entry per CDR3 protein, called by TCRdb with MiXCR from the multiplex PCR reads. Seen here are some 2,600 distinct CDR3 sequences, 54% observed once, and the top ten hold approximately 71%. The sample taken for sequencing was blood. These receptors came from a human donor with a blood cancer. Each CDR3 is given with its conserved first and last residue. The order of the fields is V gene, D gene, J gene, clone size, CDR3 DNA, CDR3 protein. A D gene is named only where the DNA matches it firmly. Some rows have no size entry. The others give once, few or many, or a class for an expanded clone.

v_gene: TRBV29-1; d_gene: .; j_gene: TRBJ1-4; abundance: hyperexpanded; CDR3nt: TGCAGCGTTGAAGATCTTAGTGGTAGGGCGTCGGGTGAAAAACTGTTTTTT; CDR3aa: CSVEDLSGRASGEKLFF
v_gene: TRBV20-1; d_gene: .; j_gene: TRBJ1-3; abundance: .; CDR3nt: TGCAGTGCACCCGACAGAAACTCTGGAAACACCATATATTTT; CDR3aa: CSAPDRNSGNTIYF
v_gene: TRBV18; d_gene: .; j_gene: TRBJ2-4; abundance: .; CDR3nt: TGTGCCAGCTCACTAGACGGCGGCAAAAACATTCAGTACTTC; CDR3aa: CASSLDGGKNIQYF
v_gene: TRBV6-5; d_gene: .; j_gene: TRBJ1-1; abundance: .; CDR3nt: TGTGCCAGCACCCGCGCGGGATGGACTGAAGCTTTCTTT; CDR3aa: CASTRAGWTEAFF
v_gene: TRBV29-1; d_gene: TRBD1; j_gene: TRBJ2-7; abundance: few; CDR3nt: TGCAGCGTTGTGGGACAGTTCTACGAGCAGTACTTC; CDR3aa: CSVVGQFYEQYF
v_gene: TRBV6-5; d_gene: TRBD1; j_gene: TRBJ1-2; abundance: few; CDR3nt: TGTGCCAGCGGGAAGGGGGCATATGGCTATGGCTACACCTTC; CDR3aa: CASGKGAYGYGYTF
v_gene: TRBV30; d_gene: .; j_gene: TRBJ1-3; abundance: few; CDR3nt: TGTGCCTGGGCACAGTCGGCGGGAAACACCATATATTTT; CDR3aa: CAWAQSAGNTIYF
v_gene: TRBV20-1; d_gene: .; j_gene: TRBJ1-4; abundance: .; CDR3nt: TGCAGTGCTAGAATGTCGTTAGGGGGGGAAAAACTGTTTTTT; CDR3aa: CSARMSLGGEKLFF
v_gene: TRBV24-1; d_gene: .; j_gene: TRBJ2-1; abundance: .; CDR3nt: TGTGCCACCAGTGACCCCGCAGGGGGGGCCTCCAACAATGAGCAGTTCTTC; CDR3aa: CATSDPAGGASNNEQFF
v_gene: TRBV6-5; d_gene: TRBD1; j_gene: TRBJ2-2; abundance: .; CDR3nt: TGTGCCAGCAGCAGGGGGCCCACCGGGGAGCTGTTTTTT; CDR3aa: CASSRGPTGELFF
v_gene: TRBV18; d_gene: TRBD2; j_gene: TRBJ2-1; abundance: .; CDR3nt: TGTGCCAGCTCACCGCTAGCGGGGCAAGGCCATGAGCAGTTCTTC; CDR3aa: CASSPLAGQGHEQFF
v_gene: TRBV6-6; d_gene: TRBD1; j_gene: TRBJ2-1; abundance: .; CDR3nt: TGTGCCAGCAGCAGCCCCTTTCGACAGGGCGCAGCGTACAATGAGCAGTTCTTC; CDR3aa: CASSSPFRQGAAYNEQFF
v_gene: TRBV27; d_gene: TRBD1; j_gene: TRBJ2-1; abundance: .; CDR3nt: TGTGCCAGCAGCCAGACAGGGTCCTACAATGAGCAGTTCTTC; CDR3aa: CASSQTGSYNEQFF
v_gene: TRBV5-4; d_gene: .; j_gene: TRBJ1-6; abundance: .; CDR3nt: TGTGCCAGCAGCTTGGGGGGGGGCAGGTCCTATAATTCACCCCTCCACTTT; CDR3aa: CASSLGGGRSYNSPLHF
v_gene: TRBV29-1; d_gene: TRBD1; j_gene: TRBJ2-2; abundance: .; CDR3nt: TGCAGCGTTGAAGATCCTTCGGGACAGGGATACACCGGGGAGCTGTTTTTT; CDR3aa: CSVEDPSGQGYTGELFF
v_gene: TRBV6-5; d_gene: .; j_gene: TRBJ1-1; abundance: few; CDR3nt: TGTGCCAGCAGTTACGTCGCGGCCACTGAAGCTTTCTTT; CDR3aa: CASSYVAATEAFF
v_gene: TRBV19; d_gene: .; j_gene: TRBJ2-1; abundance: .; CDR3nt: TGTGCCAGTAGTATACTGGGGCAGAACTCCTACAATGAGCAGTTCTTC; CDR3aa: CASSILGQNSYNEQFF
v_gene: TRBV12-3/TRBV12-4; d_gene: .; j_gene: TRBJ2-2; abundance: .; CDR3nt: TGTGCCAGCAGTTTGGGGACCGGGGAGCTGTTTTTT; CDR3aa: CASSLGTGELFF
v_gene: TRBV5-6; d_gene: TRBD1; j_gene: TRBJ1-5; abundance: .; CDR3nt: TGTGCCAGCAGCTTGGCCGGGACAGGGGTTGGCAATCAGCCCCAGCATTTT; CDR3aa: CASSLAGTGVGNQPQHF
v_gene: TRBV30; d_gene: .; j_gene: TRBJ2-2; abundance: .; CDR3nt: TGTGCCTGGAGTGTAACCGGGGAGCTGTTTTTT; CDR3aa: CAWSVTGELFF
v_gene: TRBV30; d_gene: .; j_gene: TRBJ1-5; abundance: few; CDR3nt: TGTGCCTGGAGTGCACCGGATCGCAATCAGCCCCAGCATTTT; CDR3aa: CAWSAPDRNQPQHF
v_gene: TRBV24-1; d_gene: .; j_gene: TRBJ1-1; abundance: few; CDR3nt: TGTGCCACCAGTGAAACGAGGAACACTGAAGCTTTCTTT; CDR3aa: CATSETRNTEAFF
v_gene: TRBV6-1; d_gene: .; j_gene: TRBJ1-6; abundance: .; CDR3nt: TGTGCCAGCAGAGATACAGGGTTCGGGTCACCCCTCCACTTT; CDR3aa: CASRDTGFGSPLHF
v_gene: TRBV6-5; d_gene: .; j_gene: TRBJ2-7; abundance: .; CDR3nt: TGTGCCAGCAGTTATGGAGTTGACAGGCCCTACGAGCAGTACTTC; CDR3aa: CASSYGVDRPYEQYF
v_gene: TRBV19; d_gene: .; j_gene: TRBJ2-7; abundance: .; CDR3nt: TGTGCCAGTAGTGCTGGGACGCCGTACTACGAGCAGTACTTC; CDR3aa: CASSAGTPYYEQYF
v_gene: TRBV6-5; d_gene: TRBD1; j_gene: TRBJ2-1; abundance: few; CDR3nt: TGTGCCAGCAGTTACTCGAGGCACAGGGGGACGGCACCCCATGAGCAGTTCTTC; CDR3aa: CASSYSRHRGTAPHEQFF
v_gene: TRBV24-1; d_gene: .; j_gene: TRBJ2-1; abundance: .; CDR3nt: TGTGCCACCAGTGGGGAAGGTTGGGCAGTCAATGAGCAGTTCTTC; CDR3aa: CATSGEGWAVNEQFF
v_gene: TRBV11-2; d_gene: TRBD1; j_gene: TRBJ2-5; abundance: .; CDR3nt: TGTGCCAGCAGCTACGGGACAGGGAGGACCCAGTACTTC; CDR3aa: CASSYGTGRTQYF
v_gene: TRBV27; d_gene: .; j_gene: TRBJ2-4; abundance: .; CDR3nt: TGTGCCAGCAGCCGCTCTTCGGACGTAGCCAAAAACATTCAGTACTTC; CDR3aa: CASSRSSDVAKNIQYF